Listed here are 10 T cell receptor beta chains from one sample, sequenced in a study of T cell repertoires in ileal Crohn's disease. Profiled with immunoSEQ multiplex PCR; TCRdb holds only in-frame clones, not every one. This sample has more than 11,000 clones; roughly 80% occur once, and the top ten carry over 11%. Time point indicated: inflamed ileum from the surgical specimen. Input material: ileal tissue. Receptors originate from an adult with Crohn's disease.

CDR3 sequence: CATSRGPGEYEQYF. DNA of the CDR3: TGTGCCACCAGCAGAGGCCCGGGGGAGTACGAGCAGTACTTC. This chain uses TRBV15 with TRBJ2-7; possibly TRBD2 for D (6 bases). Germline CDR1 reads LNHNV; CDR2 reads YYDKDF (reference sequence). The V end lost 1 base, the J end lost 4 bases, and 11 bases lay between the germline ends. This CDR3 contains 14 residues. Filled out from reference TRBV15 and TRBJ2-7, the complete variable domain reads DAMVIQNPRYQVTQFGKPVTLSCSQTLNHNVMYWYQQKSSQAPKLLFHYYDKDFNNEADTPDNFQSRRPNTSFCFLDIRSPGLGDTAMYLCATSRGPGEYEQYFGPGTRLTVT.

The chain recombines TRBV5-6 with TRBJ2-2, with 7 bases matching TRBD1. The germline gives CDR1 SGHDT, CDR2 YYEEEE. With 0 bases clipped from V and 4 bases from J, the junction kept 9 bases outside the gene matches. There are 17 residues in the CDR3. This CDR3 reads CASSLVVQGEGTGELFF. As DNA, the CDR3 is TGTGCCAGCAGCTTGGTTGTTCAGGGGGAAGGCACCGGGGAGCTGTTTTTT.

The chain uses TRBV30 and TRBJ2-1; 8 nucleotides agree with TRBD2. The CDR3 totals 14 residues. Germline V gene sequence: CDR1 GTSNPN, CDR2 SVGIG (reference sequence). V trimming: 4 bases; J trimming: 7 bases; junction bases outside the gene matches: 9. This CDR3 is CAWTPGLVMNEQFF. In nucleotides, the CDR3 is TGTGCCTGGACCCCGGGACTAGTGATGAATGAGCAGTTCTTC.

This clone has just one count. The chain uses TRBV6-6 and TRBJ1-1; D not certain. V was shortened by 7 bases and J by 4 bases, with 22 bases between the two germline ends. CDR3 length: 16 amino acids. The V gene's germline CDR1 is MNHNY and CDR2 SVGAGI (reference sequence). The CDR3 sequence is CASTPNRPGGGTEAFF. The CDR3 region has the DNA TGTGCCAGCACCCCCAACAGACCAGGCGGCGGCACTGAAGCTTTCTTT.

This clone has more than one count but fewer than ten. The genes are TRBV27 and TRBJ2-7; possibly TRBD1 or TRBD2 for D (5 bases each). Germline CDR1 MNHEY, CDR2 SMNVEV (reference sequence). Trimming left V 2 bases short and J 0 bases short, with 20 bases between. The CDR3 is 18 amino acids. DNA for the CDR3: TGTGCCAGCAGTTTAAAGGGCGGGTGGGGCATAACCTCCTACGAGCAGTACTTC. This translates into CASSLKGGWGITSYEQYF.

The CDR3 nucleotides are TGTGCCAGTAGTTCGAAAGCCTATAACACTGAAGCTTTCTTT. It yields the protein CASSSKAYNTEAFF. This chain joins TRBV19 and TRBJ1-1; D not certain. The CDR3 extends over 14 amino acids. The V end lost 5 bases, the J end lost 2 bases, and 12 bases lay between the germline ends. CDR1 and CDR2 (germline): LNHDA, SQIVND (reference sequence). Complete variable domain (other parts from reference TRBV19 and TRBJ1-1): DGGITQSPKYLFRKEGQNVTLSCEQNLNHDAMYWYRQDPGQGLRLIYYSQIVNDFQKGDIAEGYSVSREKKESFPLTVTSAQKNPTAFYLCASSSKAYNTEAFFGQGTRLTVV.

This chain connects TRBV19 to TRBJ1-5; D is unclear. This CDR3 is built from 14 residues. Germline CDR1 and CDR2: LNHDA and SQIVND (reference sequence). V lost 10 bases and J 0 bases, leaving 13 bases between the germline ends. CDR3 loop: CATRRTYSNQPQHF. CDR3 nucleotide sequence: TGTGCCACTAGACGGACTTATAGCAATCAGCCCCAGCATTTT.

The chain joins TRBV18 to TRBJ1-2; D remains unclear. Germline-derived CDR1 and CDR2 are KGHSH and LQKENI. Trimming cost V 3 bases and J 3 bases, with 8 bases left between them. This CDR3 region has 13 residues. The CDR3 protein is CASSPETDYGYTF. The CDR3 DNA is TGTGCCAGCTCACCGGAGACGGACTATGGCTACACCTTC.

The CDR3: CAWSEDRGRAFF. The CDR3 region has the DNA TGTGCCTGGAGTGAGGACAGGGGACGAGCTTTCTTT. J is TRBJ1-1 and V is TRBV30, with TRBD1 identical over 9 bases. Per the germline V gene, CDR1 is GTSNPN and CDR2 is SVGIG (reference sequence). The junction had 4 bases not matched to a gene; V was cut back by 1 base and J by 10 bases. The CDR3 contains 12 residues.

The chain uses TRBV4-1 and TRBJ2-2; D is perhaps TRBD1 (6 bases). V lost 4 bases, J lost 5 bases, and 20 bases lay in between. The germline CDR1 and CDR2 sequences are MGHRA and YSYEKL. This CDR3 spans 17 amino acids. CDR3 coding DNA: TGCGCCAGCAGCCTTGACCACGGCAGGGGATATACCGGGGAGCTGTTTTTT. It is translated as CASSLDHGRGYTGELFF.